These T cell receptor beta chains were read from a single sample in a study of human T cells and chemical hapten exposure. Each CDR3 protein is one row after TCRdb ran MiXCR on the RACE reads. This sample has 250,000 to 300,000 distinct CDR3 sequences; just under 8% occur once, and the top ten carry 0.9% to 1.5%. The sample in question was whole blood, obtained in connection with sensitization to the hapten diphenylcyclopropenone (DPC). The receptors were sampled from a man younger than 35 with alopecia areata. Some clones in this sample may be carry-over from other donors' samples. CDR3s include the opening cysteine and the closing phenylalanine or tryptophan. A D gene is named only where the DNA matches it firmly. A clone size is listed for some rows: how often the clone was seen (once, few, many), or a class if it is expanded.

d_call j_call cdr3_length clone_size v_call cdr3_aa cdr3_nt
- TRBJ2-1 15 few TRBV7-9 CATVDLTGPNNEQFF TGTGCCACCGTCGATTTGACCGGCCCGAACAATGAGCAGTTCTTC
- TRBJ2-1 16 many TRBV5-6 CASSRTVLGTYNEQFF TGTGCCAGCAGCAGGACAGTGCTGGGTACGTACAATGAGCAGTTCTTC
TRBD1 TRBJ1-2 14 many TRBV12-3/TRBV12-4 CASKGTGFHYGYTF TGTGCCAGCAAGGGGACAGGGTTTCACTATGGCTACACCTTC
- TRBJ1-1 15 few TRBV27 CASSFQPRQNTEAFF TGTGCCAGCAGCTTTCAACCACGACAGAACACTGAAGCTTTCTTT
- TRBJ2-1 15 few TRBV12-5 CASGADRTGYNEQFF TGTGCTAGTGGTGCAGACAGGACGGGTTACAATGAGCAGTTCTTC
- TRBJ1-4 16 - TRBV20-1 CSAYDRQAATNEKLFF TGCAGTGCTTATGACAGACAGGCCGCAACTAATGAAAAACTGTTTTTT
- TRBJ1-1 13 many TRBV18 CASSPGRGTEAFF TGTGCCAGCAGCCCCGGCAGGGGCACTGAAGCTTTCTTT
TRBD2 TRBJ2-5 17 - TRBV2 CASSNPSGGGAGETQYF TGTGCCAGCAGTAACCCCTCCGGCGGGGGGGCCGGTGAGACCCAGTACTTC
- TRBJ2-3 15 - TRBV11-2 CASSFSMGDPDTQYF TGTGCCAGCAGCTTTTCTATGGGGGATCCAGATACGCAGTATTTT
TRBD1 TRBJ1-5 17 few TRBV7-2 CASSSSKQGLGNQPQHF TGTGCCAGCAGCTCATCAAAACAGGGGTTGGGAAATCAGCCCCAGCATTTT
- TRBJ2-3 13 once TRBV6-4 CASSEKGTDTQYF TGTGCCAGCAGTGAAAAGGGCACAGATACGCAGTATTTT
- TRBJ1-1 15 many TRBV4-1 CASSQDGSGNTEAFF TGCGCCAGCAGCCAAGATGGCTCAGGGAACACTGAAGCTTTCTTT
- TRBJ1-2 13 many TRBV28 CASSFQGLDGYTF TGTGCCAGCAGTTTTCAGGGGCTGGATGGCTACACCTTC
TRBD1 TRBJ1-6 12 few TRBV5-1 CASGGQDEPLHF TGCGCCAGCGGGGGACAGGACGAACCCCTCCACTTT
- TRBJ1-2 13 many TRBV20-1 CSAAGTAVYGYTF TGCAGTGCGGCGGGGACGGCAGTCTATGGCTACACCTTC
- TRBJ1-4 14 many TRBV7-9 CASSTGLINEKLFF TGTGCCAGCAGCACGGGACTGATTAATGAAAAACTGTTTTTT
- TRBJ2-5 15 - TRBV27 CASNPEGGYKETQYF TGTGCCAGCAATCCCGAGGGGGGGTATAAAGAGACCCAGTACTTC
TRBD2 TRBJ2-3 19 once TRBV7-8 CASSQGGSTTSDSTDTQYF TGTGCCAGCAGCCAAGGAGGTTCTACGACTAGCGATTCGACAGATACGCAGTATTTT
- TRBJ2-4 16 - TRBV6-2/TRBV6-3 CASSYDGPIAKNIQYF TGTGCCAGCAGTTACGATGGACCGATAGCCAAAAACATTCAGTACTTC
TRBD1 TRBJ2-2 15 few TRBV7-9 CASSLRGGDTGELFF TGTGCCAGCAGCTTACGAGGGGGCGACACCGGGGAGCTGTTTTTT
TRBD2 TRBJ2-3 15 many TRBV12-3/TRBV12-4 CASSLGRGGTDTQYF TGTGCCAGCAGTCTCGGCCGCGGGGGGACAGATACGCAGTATTTT
- TRBJ2-7 14 few TRBV6-6 CASGPGRAPYEQYF TGTGCCAGCGGTCCGGGACGGGCCCCCTACGAGCAGTACTTC
TRBD1 TRBJ1-6 16 few TRBV27 CASSLGRGRWNSPLHF TGTGCCAGCAGTTTAGGCAGGGGGAGATGGAATTCACCCCTCCACTTT
TRBD1 TRBJ2-5 17 - TRBV7-9 CASSSGTGVSLRETQYF TGTGCCAGCAGCTCCGGGACAGGGGTATCCCTCCGGGAGACCCAGTACTTC
- TRBJ1-2 16 few TRBV7-2 CASSRPQALSNYGYTF TGTGCCAGCAGCCGACCTCAGGCGCTAAGTAACTATGGCTACACCTTC
- TRBJ1-1 16 - TRBV7-6 CASSLIRAGLNTEAFF TGTGCCAGCAGCTTAATCCGGGCAGGGTTGAACACTGAAGCTTTCTTT
TRBD1 TRBJ1-4 15 few TRBV28 CASTRQGPLNEKLFF TGTGCCAGCACCCGACAGGGGCCTCTTAATGAAAAACTGTTTTTT
- TRBJ1-1 13 many TRBV12-3/TRBV12-4 CASSLSLVTEAFF TGTGCCAGCAGTTTATCCCTCGTGACTGAAGCTTTCTTT
- TRBJ1-4 11 few TRBV29-1 CSAGQNEKLFF TGCAGCGCAGGACAGAATGAAAAACTGTTTTTT
- TRBJ1-2 11 many TRBV29-1 CSVEEGYGYTF TGCAGCGTTGAGGAGGGCTATGGCTACACCTTC
- TRBJ2-3 16 - TRBV18 CASSSTHGGGTDTQYF TGTGCCAGCTCATCAACTCACGGGGGCGGTACAGATACGCAGTATTTT
TRBD1 TRBJ1-2 14 few TRBV25-1 CASSAGTGLNGYTF TGTGCCAGCAGCGCCGGGACAGGGCTTAATGGCTACACCTTC
- TRBJ1-3 17 many TRBV9 CASSVDNAYYSGNTIYF TGTGCCAGCAGCGTAGATAATGCCTACTACTCTGGAAACACCATATATTTT
TRBD1 TRBJ2-2 15 few TRBV7-3 CASSLNRGNTGELFF TGTGCCAGCAGCTTAAACAGGGGGAACACCGGGGAGCTGTTTTTT
- TRBJ1-4 15 few TRBV5-5 CASSSRQATNEKLFF TGTGCCAGCAGCTCTCGACAAGCAACTAATGAAAAACTGTTTTTT
- TRBJ1-5 15 many TRBV5-1 CASSLQGYSNQPQHF TGCGCCAGCAGCTTACAGGGATATAGCAATCAGCCCCAGCATTTT
TRBD1 TRBJ1-4 16 many TRBV28 CASSFLRDSLNEKLFF TGTGCCAGCAGTTTCCTCCGGGACAGCCTTAATGAAAAACTGTTTTTT
- TRBJ1-4 12 few TRBV5-1 CASSLEFEKLFF TGCGCCAGCAGCTTGGAGTTTGAAAAACTGTTTTTT
TRBD1 TRBJ2-2 17 few TRBV29-1 CSSTGVLLASNTGELFF TGCAGCTCTACAGGGGTGCTACTCGCGTCGAACACCGGGGAGCTGTTTTTT
TRBD1 TRBJ2-1 15 few TRBV2 CASSVPGGTFDEQFF TGTGCCAGCAGTGTCCCAGGGGGCACTTTTGATGAGCAGTTCTTC
- TRBJ2-2 12 - TRBV25-1 CASELNTGELFF TGTGCCAGCGAGTTGAACACCGGGGAGCTGTTTTTT
- TRBJ2-2 15 - TRBV27 CASRRPGHYTGELFF TGTGCCAGCCGCCGCCCGGGACACTACACCGGGGAGCTGTTTTTT
- TRBJ1-2 14 few TRBV6-2/TRBV6-3 CASSYLSRNYGYTF TGTGCCAGCAGTTATCTTTCCAGGAACTATGGCTACACCTTC
- TRBJ1-6 15 - TRBV12-3/TRBV12-4 CASTRTGTIRSPLHF TGTGCCAGCACCCGAACCGGGACAATTCGGTCACCCCTCCACTTT